The following is a TCR beta chain sequence with its context. Method: immunoSEQ multiplex PCR; TCRdb's copy keeps in-frame clones and lacks some. The table records just over 90,000 clones, around nine tenths of them present only once. These data come from a study of OX40 agonist ivuxolimab in advanced cancers. Looked up from germline, CDR1 is GTSNPN and CDR2 is SVGIG (reference sequence). Between the trimmed V and J ends, which lost 0 bases and 5 bases, there was a span of 8 bases. The CDR3 sequence is 13 residues long. This clonotype originated in an adult with an advanced solid tumor such as melanoma, head and neck, liver or kidney cancer. Sequencing was performed on CD4+ or CD8+ T cells sorted from blood, taken in a trial of the OX40 agonist ivuxolimab. This chain joins TRBV30 and TRBJ2-1, with TRBD2 as a possible D gene (5 bases). CDR3 nucleotides: TGTGCCTGGAGTGTAGGGAGCAACAATGAGCAGTTCTTC. Translated, it gives CAWSVGSNNEQFF.